This TCR beta chain was identified in a study of blood T cell repertoires in COVID-19. The overall study: Whether acute or convalescent, the COVID-19 samples came from the United States, Italy and Spain.

In the authors' methods: Amplification from reference gene primers served as the basis for estimated nucleated cell counts. Data came from immunoSEQ multiplex PCR; TCRdb stores just in-frame clones and leaves some out. That table is the source of V, J and clone size, and D and trimming were worked out from the DNA. The repertoire holds 75,000 to 100,000 clones, around 82% seen once, with less than 25% in the top ten. The CDR3 contains 14 residues. Germline lookup yields CDR1 LGHDT and CDR2 YNNKEL (reference sequence). V was trimmed by 2 bases and J by 7 bases, leaving 15 bases between them. Sequencing input: peripheral blood. The chain is built from TRBV3-1 (or the pseudogene TRBV3-2) and TRBJ2-7; weak D call: TRBD1 (6 bases). This receptor was identified in a human donor in a cohort sampled during active COVID-19. CDR3 coding DNA: TGTGCCAGCAGCCAAATTGGAACAGGGAAGGAGCAGTACTTC. Amino acid sequence: CASSQIGTGKEQYF.